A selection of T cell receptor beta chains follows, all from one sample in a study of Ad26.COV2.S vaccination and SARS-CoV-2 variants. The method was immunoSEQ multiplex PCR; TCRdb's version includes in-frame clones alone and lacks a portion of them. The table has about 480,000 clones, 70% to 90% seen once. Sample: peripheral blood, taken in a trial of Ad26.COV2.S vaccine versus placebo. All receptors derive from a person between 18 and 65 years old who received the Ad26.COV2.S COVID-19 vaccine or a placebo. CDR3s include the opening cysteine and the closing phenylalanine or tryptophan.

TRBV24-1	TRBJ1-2	CATSDDRGGYTF
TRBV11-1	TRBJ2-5	CASSLGRQETQYF
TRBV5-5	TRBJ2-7	CASSSVAGDYEQYF
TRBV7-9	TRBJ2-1	CASSPGGVGEQFF
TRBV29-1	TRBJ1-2	CSVTGGHNYGYTF
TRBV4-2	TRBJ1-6	CASSQRVDSPLHF
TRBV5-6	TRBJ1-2	CASSFIYGQDVFTF
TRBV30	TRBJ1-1	CAWRKQGATTEAFF
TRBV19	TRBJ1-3	CASGTVSGNTIYF
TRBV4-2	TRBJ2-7	CASSQVSGGPGRMGEQYF
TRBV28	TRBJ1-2	CASSPHPGTGTFTNYGYTF
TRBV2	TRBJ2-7	CASSESTGGREQYF
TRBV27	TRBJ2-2	CASSLSGELFF
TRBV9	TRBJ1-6	CASSVGDVKKGSPLHF
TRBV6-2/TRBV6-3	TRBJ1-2	CASSGRLSGYTF
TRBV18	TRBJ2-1	CASSPISLGEQFF
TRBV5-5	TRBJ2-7	CASSWGDRSPYEQYF
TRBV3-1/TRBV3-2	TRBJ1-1	CASSQIWGTEAFF
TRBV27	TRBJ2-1	CASSLQGWHNEQFF
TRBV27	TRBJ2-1	CASSLEGDSYNEQFF
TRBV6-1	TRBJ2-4	CASSGASGSVDKNIQYF
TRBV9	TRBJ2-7	CASSVGQGYYEQYF
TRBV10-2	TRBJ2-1	CASSASAGVYNEQFF
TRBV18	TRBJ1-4	CASSIDRFNEKLFF
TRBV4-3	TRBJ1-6	CASSQEGGGSDSPLHF
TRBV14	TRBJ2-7	CASSQEGHPSYEQYF
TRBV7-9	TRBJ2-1	CASSFGRNEQFF
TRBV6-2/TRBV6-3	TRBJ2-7	CASSVAGEQYF
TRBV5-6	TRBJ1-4	CASSSGTFNEKLFF
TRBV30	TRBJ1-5	CAWGQGTSNQPQHF
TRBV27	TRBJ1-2	CASSLTGRANYGYTF
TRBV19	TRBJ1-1	CASRTGGSGEAFF
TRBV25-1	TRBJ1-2	CASSPQEDYGYTF
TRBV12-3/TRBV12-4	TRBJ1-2	CASSSRGRFGYTF
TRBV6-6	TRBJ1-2	CASLFQGPHYGYTF
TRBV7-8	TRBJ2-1	CASSIDGSSYNEQFF
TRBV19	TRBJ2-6	CASSADRVPGANVLTF
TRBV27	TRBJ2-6	CASRDRVAGANVLTF
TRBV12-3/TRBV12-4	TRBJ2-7	CASSFGGWGQGTF
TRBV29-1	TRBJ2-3	CSVEVGGASGTLSTDTQYF
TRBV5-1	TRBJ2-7	CASSLALGTYEQYF
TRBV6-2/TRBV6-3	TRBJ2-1	CASSYSWTPNTYNEQFF
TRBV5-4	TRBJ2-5	CASSLAGTETQYF
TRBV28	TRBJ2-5	CASSFRRQQETQYF
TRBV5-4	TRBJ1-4	CASSLERQGKKLFF
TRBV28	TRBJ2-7	CASSSSGTDPYEQYF
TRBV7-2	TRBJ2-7	CASRPGTGLGGGYYEQYF
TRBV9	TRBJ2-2	CASSPRGTGAGELFF